These T cell receptor beta chains were read from a single sample in a study of OX40 agonist ivuxolimab in advanced cancers. Clones were read by immunoSEQ multiplex PCR, and TCRdb kept only the in-frame ones, dropping some. The repertoire consists of 60,000 to 95,000 clones, with 80% to 90% occurring once and the leading ten covering 15% to 20%. The specimen was CD4+ or CD8+ T cells sorted from blood, collected in a trial of the OX40 agonist ivuxolimab. The source of these receptors is an adult with an advanced solid tumor such as melanoma, head and neck, liver or kidney cancer. The CDR3 runs from the conserved cysteine through the conserved F or W. Each record gives: clone size, V gene, D gene, J gene, CDR3 DNA, CDR3 protein. D genes are given only for firm matches. Clone size is not always given. Where it is, it says once, few, many or a class for expanded clones.

abundance: NA; v_gene: TRBV7-9; d_gene: NA; j_gene: TRBJ2-3; CDR3nt: TGTGCCAGCAGCTTCACAGATACGCAGTATTTT; CDR3aa: CASSFTDTQYF
abundance: NA; v_gene: TRBV10-3; d_gene: TRBD1; j_gene: TRBJ2-7; CDR3nt: TGTGCCATCAGTGAGGGGACAGCCGTCGACTACGAGCAGTACTTC; CDR3aa: CAISEGTAVDYEQYF
abundance: once; v_gene: TRBV11-1; d_gene: NA; j_gene: TRBJ2-2; CDR3nt: TGTGCCAGCTCAGAGGGAAAGGGGGTAAACACCGGGGAGCTGTTTTTT; CDR3aa: CASSEGKGVNTGELFF
abundance: NA; v_gene: TRBV28; d_gene: NA; j_gene: TRBJ1-5; CDR3nt: TGTGCCACCCGGGAGAGCAATCAGCCCCAGCATTTT; CDR3aa: CATRESNQPQHF
abundance: NA; v_gene: TRBV7-9; d_gene: TRBD2; j_gene: TRBJ2-1; CDR3nt: TGTGCCAGCAGCTCACTAGCGGGATCCTACAATGAGCAGTTCTTC; CDR3aa: CASSSLAGSYNEQFF
abundance: NA; v_gene: TRBV6-6; d_gene: TRBD1; j_gene: TRBJ2-1; CDR3nt: TGTGCCAGCAGTTCTGAACAGGGGAATGAGCAGTTCTTC; CDR3aa: CASSSEQGNEQFF
abundance: NA; v_gene: TRBV27; d_gene: NA; j_gene: TRBJ2-3; CDR3nt: TGTGCCAGCAGTTCCCGCACAGATACGCAGTATTTT; CDR3aa: CASSSRTDTQYF
abundance: NA; v_gene: TRBV11-3; d_gene: TRBD1; j_gene: TRBJ1-1; CDR3nt: TGTGCCAGCAGCGTGGGACAGGAGAACACTGAAGCTTTCTTT; CDR3aa: CASSVGQENTEAFF
abundance: NA; v_gene: TRBV6-5; d_gene: NA; j_gene: TRBJ1-5; CDR3nt: TGTGCCAGCAGTGGCTACAGAAATCAGCCCCAGCATTTT; CDR3aa: CASSGYRNQPQHF
abundance: NA; v_gene: TRBV4-2; d_gene: NA; j_gene: TRBJ2-7; CDR3nt: TGTGCCAGCAGCTCAAGCGGGCAGAGCTCCTACGAGCAGTACTTC; CDR3aa: CASSSSGQSSYEQYF
abundance: few; v_gene: TRBV11-2; d_gene: NA; j_gene: TRBJ2-3; CDR3nt: TGTGCCAGCAGCAAAGGGCAGGGCAGGGAAGTGACAGATACGCAGTATTTT; CDR3aa: CASSKGQGREVTDTQYF
abundance: NA; v_gene: TRBV6-6; d_gene: TRBD2; j_gene: TRBJ2-3; CDR3nt: TGTGCCAGCAGACCGCTAGCGGGAGGGGAAAATACGCAGTATTTT; CDR3aa: CASRPLAGGENTQYF
abundance: few; v_gene: TRBV28; d_gene: NA; j_gene: TRBJ2-7; CDR3nt: TGTGCCAGCAGCCTAAACCCAGAAGGAATCTCCTACGAGCAGTACTTC; CDR3aa: CASSLNPEGISYEQYF
abundance: NA; v_gene: TRBV28; d_gene: NA; j_gene: TRBJ1-2; CDR3nt: TGTGCCAGCAGCCCCGGGGGGAATAGGCATGGCTACACCTTC; CDR3aa: CASSPGGNRHGYTF